This T cell receptor beta chain was captured by sequencing in a study of T cell responses to AZD1222 COVID-19 vaccine. This clone was recorded only once. CDR3 length: 17 amino acids. The V end was cut by 0 bases, the J end by 3 bases, with 12 bases between. The germline gives CDR1 WNHNN, CDR2 SYGVQD (reference sequence). This table comes from immunoSEQ multiplex PCR, and its TCRdb copy is limited to in-frame clones, with some not included. The profile shows 130,000 to 150,000 clones, 85% to 95% of them singletons. This receptor was identified in an adult who had recovered from COVID-19. The chain uses TRBV10-1 and TRBJ1-6; tentatively, D is TRBD1 (5 bases). The sample was peripheral blood, taken after recovery from COVID-19. CDR3 in amino acids: CASSESPGQIYNSPLHF. CDR3 DNA sequence: TGCGCCAGCAGTGAGTCACCAGGGCAAATCTATAATTCACCCCTCCACTTT.